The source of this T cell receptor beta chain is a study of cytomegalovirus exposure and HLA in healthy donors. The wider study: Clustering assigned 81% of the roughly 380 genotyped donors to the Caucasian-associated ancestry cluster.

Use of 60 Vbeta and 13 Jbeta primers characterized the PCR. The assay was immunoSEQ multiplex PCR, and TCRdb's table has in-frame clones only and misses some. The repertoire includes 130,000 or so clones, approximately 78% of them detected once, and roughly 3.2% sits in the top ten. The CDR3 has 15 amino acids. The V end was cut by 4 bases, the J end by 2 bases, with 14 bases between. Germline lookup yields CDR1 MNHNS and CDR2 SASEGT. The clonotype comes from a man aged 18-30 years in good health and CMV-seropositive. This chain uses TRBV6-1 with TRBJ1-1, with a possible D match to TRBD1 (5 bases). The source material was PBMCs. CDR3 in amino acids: CASSGLTRVNTEAFF. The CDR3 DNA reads TGTGCCAGCAGTGGGCTGACCAGGGTAAACACTGAAGCTTTCTTT.